Described below is a single T cell receptor (beta chain) sequence and its context. Its antigen remains unidentified. This record comes from a study of Ad26.COV2.S vaccination and SARS-CoV-2 variants. Study details: Donor joined the COV1001 Ad26.COV2.S trial arm. The vaccine Ad26.COV2.S was put into the muscle once, or twice with 56 days between. Study findings and constraints: After vaccination, reports described spike-specific CD8+ and CD4+ T cell responses as showing substantial breadth.

The germline CDR1 and CDR2 sequences are SGHNT and YYREEE (reference sequence). This CDR3 contains 15 residues. Unmatched junction bases numbered 7, after V lost 4 bases and J lost 4 bases. Treatment specified: around 19 received Ad26.COV2.S at low or high dose, single or two shots; five or six received placebo; per-sample allocation not given. Day 63 following the first vaccine or placebo injection was when the samples were taken. Participants' vaccine, an Ad26 vector, delivered Wuhan-strain SARS-CoV-2 spike. Sequenced by immunoSEQ multiplex PCR; TCRdb stores in-frame clones only, minus some. The table includes roughly 320,000 clones, approximately 86% detected once.

V gene TRBV5-4 combines with J gene TRBJ2-2, with 7 positions matching TRBD1. The clonotype was recovered from a person between 18 and 65 years old who received the Ad26.COV2.S COVID-19 vaccine or a placebo. Sequenced here: peripheral blood, sampled in a trial of Ad26.COV2.S vaccine versus placebo. In DNA, the CDR3 is TGTGCCAGCAGCATGGACAGGAGCTTCACCGGGGAGCTGTTTTTT. Its protein product is CASSMDRSFTGELFF.